The 8 T cell receptor beta chains below come from one sample, sequenced in a study of blood T cell repertoires in COVID-19. Data came from immunoSEQ multiplex PCR; TCRdb stores just in-frame clones and leaves some out. The sample holds about 280,000 clones, roughly 87% seen once. The specimen sequenced was peripheral blood. The source is a human donor in a cohort sampled during active COVID-19.

This sequence joins TRBV7-9 and TRBJ1-2; 7 bases line up with TRBD1. Losses at the gene ends were 5 bases for V and 5 bases for J; bases not matched to a gene: 8. The CDR3 contains 14 residues. CDR1 is SEHNR and CDR2 is FQNEAQ in the germline V gene (reference sequence). The CDR3 nucleotides are TGTGCCAGCAGCCTGCGGACAGGTGATTATGGCTACACCTTC. Translated: CASSLRTGDYGYTF.

This chain links TRBV7-2 with TRBJ2-2; 8 bases agree with TRBD1. V was clipped by 4 bases and J by 0 bases; unmatched bases: 4. The CDR3 is 16 amino acids. Germline values: CDR1 SGHTA, CDR2 FQGNSA. CDR3 DNA: TGTGCCAGCAGCTCCCAGGGGGCCCCGAACACCGGGGAGCTGTTTTTT. This encodes CASSSQGAPNTGELFF.

The CDR3 coding sequence is TGTGCCAGCAGTTACTCGTACCGAGCTAGCACAGATACGCAGTATTTT. Its translation: CASSYSYRASTDTQYF. The V gene is TRBV6-5, the J gene TRBJ2-3; D ambiguous. V was trimmed by 0 bases and J by 0 bases, leaving 10 bases between them. Germline lookup yields CDR1 MNHEY and CDR2 SVGAGI. The CDR3 loop spans 16 amino acids.

The chain recombines TRBV18 with TRBJ2-7; D possibly corresponds to TRBD1 (6 bases). The CDR3 contains 18 residues. Germline lookup yields CDR1 KGHSH and CDR2 LQKENI. V lost 3 bases and J 5 bases, leaving 26 bases between the germline ends. The CDR3 sequence: CASSPLPVRTGTIDEQYF. The CDR3 DNA sequence: TGTGCCAGCTCACCGTTGCCCGTACGTACAGGGACGATCGACGAGCAGTACTTC. Full variable domain (rest looked up from reference TRBV18 and TRBJ2-7): NAGVMQNPRHLVRRRGQEARLRCSPMKGHSHVYWYRQLPEEGLKFMVYLQKENIIDESGMPKERFSAEFPKEGPSILRIQQVVRGDSAAYFCASSPLPVRTGTIDEQYFGPGTRLTVT.

The chain carries TRBV11-2 and TRBJ2-1; 9 nucleotides match TRBD2. Germline lookup yields CDR1 SGHAT and CDR2 FQNNGV. The CDR3 length is 17 residues. V gave up 3 bases and J gave up 1 base; unmatched junction bases: 7. The CDR3, as DNA: TGTGCCAGCAGCTTCCGGTGGCGGGAGGGGTCCTACAATGAGCAGTTCTTC. The encoded protein is CASSFRWREGSYNEQFF.

The V and J genes are TRBV11-2 and TRBJ2-7; D possibly corresponds to TRBD1 (5 bases). The CDR3 runs 14 residues. The germline gives CDR1 SGHAT, CDR2 FQNNGV. Trimming removed 9 bases from V and 2 bases from J, with 17 bases in between. The CDR3 DNA follows: TGTGCCAGTCGAGTCCCTGGCAGGGCCTACGAGCAGTACTTC. Its translation is CASRVPGRAYEQYF.

The CDR3 nucleotides read TGTGCCAGCAGCCCTCGGACTAGCGGGAGTAATGAGCAGTTCTTC. Its translation: CASSPRTSGSNEQFF. The J gene is TRBJ2-1, the V gene TRBV7-2, with TRBD2 identical over 13 bases. Germline V gene lookup returns CDR1 SGHTA and CDR2 FQGNSA. The CDR3 loop spans 15 amino acids. V gave up 5 bases and J gave up 7 bases; unmatched junction bases: 5.

This rearrangement joins TRBV27 to TRBJ1-2; D unresolved. V was pared by 5 bases and J by 2 bases, with 15 bases between. The CDR3 covers 15 residues. The germline gives CDR1 MNHEY, CDR2 SMNVEV (reference sequence). Here the CDR3 reads CASSPARRPNYGYTF. The CDR3, as DNA: TGTGCCAGCAGTCCTGCGAGGCGCCCAAACTATGGCTACACCTTC.